A single TCR beta chain is shown here with its context. No antigen is known for it. No clone much larger than this one lies a single base away; base qualities are absent. The source of the sample is a study of T cells in Graves' hyperthyroidism and ophthalmopathy (dated by TCRdb to 2018 to 2020). With respect to the entire study: Peripheral blood samples were taken at the time of initial diagnosis, prior to any treatment. To identify distinguishing TCR V-J signatures, a discovery cohort of 90 to 100 patients was used, comprising 43 with Graves' ophthalmopathy and around 57 with stable Graves' hyperthyroidism. An independent validation cohort of 18 to 20 hyperthyroidism patients and approximately 15 patients who later progressed to ophthalmopathy tested prospective prediction of ophthalmopathy. For training and testing, the 80 to 100 patients in the discovery cohort were randomly divided in a 7:3 ratio. Thyroid tissue and blood T-cell repertoires from several Graves' hyperthyroidism patients were also compared in the study. After sampling, hyperthyroidism patients received methimazole starting at 30 mg daily, and ophthalmopathy patients received high-dose intravenous methylprednisolone. The paper describes TCR Vbeta CDR3 sequencing of more than 120 peripheral blood samples, made up of 43 ophthalmopathy patients, 70 to 75 hyperthyroidism patients and some 17 progressor patients. Here is what the overall study found, with its caveats: Sample size was not statistically predetermined, and investigators were not blinded to group allocation. In validation, progression to ophthalmopathy was predicted by the model with roughly 71% sensitivity and 72% to 85% specificity, a median of approximately 6.5 months before onset. A model built on a 13 V-J signature distinguished ophthalmopathy from stable hyperthyroidism, reaching 85% to 90% sensitivity and around 81% specificity in cross-validation and 80%/75% in testing. Most expanded thyroid clonotypes (frequency above 0.001) were also found in blood, which suggests that blood repertoires may mirror thyroid immune responses.

The TCR beta CDR3 regions were amplified from the RNA transcripts. The first round of RT-PCR for the TCR CDR3 was performed with the HTBI primer set and the Qiagen OneStep RT-PCR kit. A second multiplex PCR round built the libraries, followed by size selection and purification. Libraries were sequenced paired-end with 100 bp reads on an Illumina HiSeq2000. Processing in the source paper ran as follows. SOAPnuke was used to process the raw data, with reads discarded if the reads contained adapters or uncalled bases, had a mean Phred below 15, or lacked an exact constant-primer or identifier match. High-quality paired reads were merged using COPE v1.2.5, and each unique nucleotide sequence was defined as a clonotype. MiTCR v1.1 was used to align the clonotypes against IMGT TRBV, TRBD and TRBJ reference segments. The analysis was restricted to V-J combinations with a frequency above 0.0001, which together covered just over 98% of the repertoires. The TCS score was defined as the ratio of F50 (clonal expansion) to E x V (chaos), calculated using BLOSUM62-based TCRdist between CDR3 peptides within each V-J. Welch's t-statistics and random forest reduced 450 to 600 V-J features to roughly 13, which were used in a naive Bayes classifier (R e1071). TCRdb reworked the public reads: Q25 trimming with fastp, MiXCR clone assembly, productive beta chains retained. Duplicate CDR3 protein sequences are folded into a single record with the most common DNA and genes. TCRdb, rather than the study authors, made the V and J calls. For this sample there are approximately 620,000 distinct CDR3 sequences; around 14% appear just once. Of the sample, roughly 6.2% is held by the ten largest clones.

Hyperthyroidism patients were aged 18 to 65 years and newly diagnosed, with disease duration of less than 2 months. Any patient with an uncontrolled infection, another autoimmune disease, pregnancy or lactation was excluded. Diagnoses were based on clinical symptoms, serum thyroxine and TRAb, thyroid ultrasound and orbital computed tomography. Blood from progressor patients was collected at the time of first diagnosis with hyperthyroidism, before any ophthalmopathy symptoms had appeared. PBMCs were separated from under 11 ml of fresh peripheral blood using Ficoll-Paque density gradient centrifugation. Patients classed as progressors first received a Graves' hyperthyroidism diagnosis and then went on to develop ophthalmopathy during follow-up. Total RNA was extracted using Trizol reagent, and RNA quality was assessed on an Agilent 2100 Bioanalyzer. From its cysteine to its phenylalanine, the CDR3 spans 15 amino acids. CDR3 DNA is the only sequence kept; it has 45 bases, read in frame from the first base. From the germline V gene (reference sequence), CDR1 is DFQATT and CDR2 is SNEGSKA. After removal of 2 bases from V and 8 bases from J, the junction retains 8 bases not matched to a gene.

The source of this sequence is a woman under 40 with Graves' hyperthyroidism that later progressed to Graves' ophthalmopathy. The specimen sequenced was blood. Recombination connected TRBV20-1 to TRBJ2-1; 11 central bases correspond to TRBD2. This receptor has the CDR3 CSARLAGGLGDEQFF. The DNA sequence follows: TGCAGTGCTAGACTAGCGGGAGGACTCGGCGATGAGCAGTTCTTC.